This TCR beta chain was sequenced during a study of blood T cell repertoires in COVID-19. Germline values: CDR1 SGDLS, CDR2 YYNGEE. V shed 2 bases and J 2 bases; nucleotides not matched to a gene: 4. The CDR3 is 15 amino acids. Membership in each cohort depended on participant-reported clinical history. TCRdb keeps only in-frame clones here, not all; method: immunoSEQ multiplex PCR. The sample has approximately 150,000 clones, 70% to 90% seen once. The specimen sequenced was PBMCs or T cells enriched from blood (not recorded which). This TCR derives from a woman between 50 and 59 years old with acute COVID-19. The rearrangement joins TRBV9 to TRBJ2-1, with 7 bases that match TRBD2. This CDR3 is CASSVSSGTYNEQFF. The DNA for the CDR3 is TGTGCCAGCAGCGTCTCTAGCGGAACCTACAATGAGCAGTTCTTC.